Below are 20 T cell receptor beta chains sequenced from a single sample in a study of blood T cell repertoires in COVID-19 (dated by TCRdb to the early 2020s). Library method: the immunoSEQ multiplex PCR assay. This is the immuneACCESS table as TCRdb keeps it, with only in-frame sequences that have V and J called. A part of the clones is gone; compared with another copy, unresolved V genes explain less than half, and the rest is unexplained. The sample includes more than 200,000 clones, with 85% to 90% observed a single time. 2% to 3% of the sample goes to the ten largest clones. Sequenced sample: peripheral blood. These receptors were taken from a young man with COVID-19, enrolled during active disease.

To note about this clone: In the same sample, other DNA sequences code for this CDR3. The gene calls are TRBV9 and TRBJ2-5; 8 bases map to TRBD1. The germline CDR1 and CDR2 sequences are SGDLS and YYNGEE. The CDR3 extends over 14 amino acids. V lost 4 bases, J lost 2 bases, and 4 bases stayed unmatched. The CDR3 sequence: CASSPRQGQETQYF. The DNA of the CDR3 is TGTGCCAGCAGCCCCCGACAGGGGCAAGAGACCCAGTACTTC. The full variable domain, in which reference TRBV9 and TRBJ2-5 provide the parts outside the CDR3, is DSGVTQTPKHLITATGQRVTLRCSPRSGDLSVYWYQQSLDQGLQFLIQYYNGEERAKGNILERFSAQQFPDLHSELNLSSLELGDSALYFCASSPRQGQETQYFGPGTRLLVL.

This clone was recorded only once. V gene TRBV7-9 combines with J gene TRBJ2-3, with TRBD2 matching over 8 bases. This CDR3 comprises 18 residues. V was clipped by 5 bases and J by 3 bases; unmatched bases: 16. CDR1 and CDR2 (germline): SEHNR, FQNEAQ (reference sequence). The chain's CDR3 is CASSTLMVLAEGTDTQYF. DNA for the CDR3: TGTGCCAGCAGCACCCTGATGGTACTAGCGGAAGGGACAGATACGCAGTATTTT.

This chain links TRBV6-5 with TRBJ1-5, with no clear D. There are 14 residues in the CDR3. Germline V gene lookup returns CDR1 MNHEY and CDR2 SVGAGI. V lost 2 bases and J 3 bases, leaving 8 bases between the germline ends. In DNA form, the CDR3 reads TGTGCCAGCAGTTACGGAGGCAACAATCAGCCCCAGCATTTT. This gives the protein CASSYGGNNQPQHF.

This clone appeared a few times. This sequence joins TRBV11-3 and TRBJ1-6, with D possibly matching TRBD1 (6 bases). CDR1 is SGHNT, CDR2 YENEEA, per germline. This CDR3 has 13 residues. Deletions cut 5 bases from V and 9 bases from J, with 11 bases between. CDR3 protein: CASSPGHGSPLHF. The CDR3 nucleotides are TGTGCCAGCAGCCCGGGACATGGTTCACCCCTCCACTTT.

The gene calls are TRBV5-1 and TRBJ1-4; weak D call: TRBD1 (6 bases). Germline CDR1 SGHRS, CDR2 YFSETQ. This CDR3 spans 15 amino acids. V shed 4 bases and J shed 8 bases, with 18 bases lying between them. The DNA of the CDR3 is TGCGCCAGCAGCCCCGGGGCAGGGGCCCGGGAAAAACTGTTTTTT. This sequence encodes CASSPGAGAREKLFF.

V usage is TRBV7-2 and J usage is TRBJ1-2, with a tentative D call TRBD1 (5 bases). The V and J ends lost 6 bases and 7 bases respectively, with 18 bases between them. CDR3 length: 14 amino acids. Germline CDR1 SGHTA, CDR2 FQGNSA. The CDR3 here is CASSGTLATPGYTF. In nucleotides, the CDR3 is TGTGCCAGCAGTGGGACTCTGGCAACTCCTGGCTACACCTTC.

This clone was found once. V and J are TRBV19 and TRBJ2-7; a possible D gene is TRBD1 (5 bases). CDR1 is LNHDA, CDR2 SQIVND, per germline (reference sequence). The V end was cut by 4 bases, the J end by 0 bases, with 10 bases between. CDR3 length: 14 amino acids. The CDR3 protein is CASSTDSLSYEQYF. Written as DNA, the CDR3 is TGTGCCAGTAGTACAGACAGTCTCTCCTACGAGCAGTACTTC.

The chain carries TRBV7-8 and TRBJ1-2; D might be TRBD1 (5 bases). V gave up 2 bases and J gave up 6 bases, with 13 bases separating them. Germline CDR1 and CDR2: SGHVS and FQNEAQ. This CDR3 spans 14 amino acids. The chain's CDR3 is CASSLYGGKDGYTF. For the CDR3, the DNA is TGTGCCAGCAGCTTATACGGGGGGAAGGATGGCTACACCTTC.

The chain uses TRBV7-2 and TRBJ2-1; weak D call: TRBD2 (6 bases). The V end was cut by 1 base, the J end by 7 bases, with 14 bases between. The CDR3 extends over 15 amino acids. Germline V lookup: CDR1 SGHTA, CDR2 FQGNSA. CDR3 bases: TGTGCCAGCAGCTTAGTGACGGGAGCGGTGAATGAGCAGTTCTTC. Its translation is CASSLVTGAVNEQFF. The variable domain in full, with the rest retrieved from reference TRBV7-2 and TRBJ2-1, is GAGVSQSPSNKVTEKGKDVELRCDPISGHTALYWYRQSLGQGLEFLIYFQGNSAPDKSGLPSDRFSAERTGGSVSTLTIQRTQQEDSAVYLCASSLVTGAVNEQFFGPGTRLTVL.

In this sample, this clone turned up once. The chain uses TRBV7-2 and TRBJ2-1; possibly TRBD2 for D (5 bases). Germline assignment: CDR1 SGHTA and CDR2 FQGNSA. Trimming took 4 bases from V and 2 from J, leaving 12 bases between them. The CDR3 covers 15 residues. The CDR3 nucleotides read TGTGCCAGCAGCTCTTGGGCCGGGACCTACAATGAGCAGTTCTTC. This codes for CASSSWAGTYNEQFF.

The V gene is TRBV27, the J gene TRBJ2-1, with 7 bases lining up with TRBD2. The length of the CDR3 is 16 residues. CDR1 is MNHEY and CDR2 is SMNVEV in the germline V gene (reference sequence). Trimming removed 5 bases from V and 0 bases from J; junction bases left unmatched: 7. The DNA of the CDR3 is TGTGCCAGCAGTCCCGCGGGACTATCCTCCTACAATGAGCAGTTCTTC. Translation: CASSPAGLSSYNEQFF.

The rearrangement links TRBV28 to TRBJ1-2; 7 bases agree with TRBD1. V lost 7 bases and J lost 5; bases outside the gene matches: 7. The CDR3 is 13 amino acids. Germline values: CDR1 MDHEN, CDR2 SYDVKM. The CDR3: CASTPTGIYGYTF. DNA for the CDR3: TGTGCCAGCACCCCGACAGGGATTTATGGCTACACCTTC.

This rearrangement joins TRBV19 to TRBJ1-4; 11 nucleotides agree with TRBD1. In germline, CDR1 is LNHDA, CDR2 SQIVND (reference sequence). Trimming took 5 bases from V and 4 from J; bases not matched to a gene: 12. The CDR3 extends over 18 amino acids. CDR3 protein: CASSSRTGGKWGNEKLFF. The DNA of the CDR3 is TGTGCCAGTAGTTCCCGGACAGGGGGCAAGTGGGGTAATGAAAAACTGTTTTTT.

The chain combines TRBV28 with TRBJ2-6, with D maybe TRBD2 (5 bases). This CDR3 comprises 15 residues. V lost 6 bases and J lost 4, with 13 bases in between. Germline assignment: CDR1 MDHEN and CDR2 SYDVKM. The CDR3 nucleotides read TGTGCCAGCAGCCGGACGGTAGCGGGGGCCAACGTCCTGACTTTC. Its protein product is CASSRTVAGANVLTF.

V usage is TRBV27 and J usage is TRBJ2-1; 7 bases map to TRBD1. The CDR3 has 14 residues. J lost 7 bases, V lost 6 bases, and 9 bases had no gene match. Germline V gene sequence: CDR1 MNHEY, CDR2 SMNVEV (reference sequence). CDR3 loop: CASSLTGMINEQFF. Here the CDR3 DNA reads TGTGCCAGCAGCCTGACAGGGATGATAAATGAGCAGTTCTTC.

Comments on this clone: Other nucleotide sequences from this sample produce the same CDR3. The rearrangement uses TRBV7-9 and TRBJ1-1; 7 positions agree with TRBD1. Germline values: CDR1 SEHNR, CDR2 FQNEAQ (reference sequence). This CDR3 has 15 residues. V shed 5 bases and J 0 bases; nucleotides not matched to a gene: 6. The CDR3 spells CASSPDRAMNTEAFF. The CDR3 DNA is TGTGCCAGCAGCCCTGACAGGGCCATGAACACTGAAGCTTTCTTT.

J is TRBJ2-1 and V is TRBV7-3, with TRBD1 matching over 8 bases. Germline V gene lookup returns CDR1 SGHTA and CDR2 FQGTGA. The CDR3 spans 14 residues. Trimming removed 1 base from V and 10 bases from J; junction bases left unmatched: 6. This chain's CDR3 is CASSLSDRGWEQFF. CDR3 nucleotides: TGTGCCAGCAGCTTAAGCGACAGGGGTTGGGAGCAGTTCTTC.

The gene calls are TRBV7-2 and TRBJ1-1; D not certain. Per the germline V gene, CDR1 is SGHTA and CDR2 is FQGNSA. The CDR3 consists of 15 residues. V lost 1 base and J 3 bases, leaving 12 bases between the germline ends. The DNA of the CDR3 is TGTGCCAGCAGCTTAGTCAGTCTCGTGGACACTGAAGCTTTCTTT. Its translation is CASSLVSLVDTEAFF.

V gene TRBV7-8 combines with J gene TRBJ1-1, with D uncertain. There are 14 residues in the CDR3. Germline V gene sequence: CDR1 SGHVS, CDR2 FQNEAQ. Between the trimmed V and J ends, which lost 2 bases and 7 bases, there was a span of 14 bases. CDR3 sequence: CASSLRWEWNEAFF. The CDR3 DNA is TGTGCCAGCAGCTTAAGGTGGGAGTGGAATGAAGCTTTCTTT. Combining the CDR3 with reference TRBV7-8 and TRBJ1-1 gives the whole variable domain GAGVSQSPRYKVAKRGQDVALRCDPISGHVSLFWYQQALGQGPEFLTYFQNEAQLDKSGLPSDRFFAERPEGSVSTLKIQRTQQEDSAVYLCASSLRWEWNEAFFGQGTRLTVV.

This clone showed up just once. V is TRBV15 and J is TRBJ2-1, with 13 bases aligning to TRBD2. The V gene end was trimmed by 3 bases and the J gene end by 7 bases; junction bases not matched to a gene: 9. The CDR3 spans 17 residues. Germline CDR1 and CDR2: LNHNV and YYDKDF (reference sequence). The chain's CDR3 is CATSSSLGLAGENEQFF. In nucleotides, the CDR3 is TGTGCCACCAGCAGTTCACTCGGACTAGCGGGAGAAAATGAGCAGTTCTTC.